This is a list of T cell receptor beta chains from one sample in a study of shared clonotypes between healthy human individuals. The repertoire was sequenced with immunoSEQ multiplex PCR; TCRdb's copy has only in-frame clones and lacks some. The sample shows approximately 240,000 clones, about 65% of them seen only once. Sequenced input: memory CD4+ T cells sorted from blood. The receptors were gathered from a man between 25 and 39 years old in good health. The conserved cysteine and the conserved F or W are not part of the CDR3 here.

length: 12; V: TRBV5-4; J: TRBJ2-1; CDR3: ASSSTTTNNEQF
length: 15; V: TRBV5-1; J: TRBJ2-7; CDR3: ASSFHGLAGSRGEQY
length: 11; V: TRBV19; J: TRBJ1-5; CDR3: ASSQGVGQPQH
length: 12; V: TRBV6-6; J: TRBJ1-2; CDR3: ASSPDSPNYGYT
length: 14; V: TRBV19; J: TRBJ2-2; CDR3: ASSILAGSSTGELF
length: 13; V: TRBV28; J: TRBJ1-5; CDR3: ASSFPGMGNQPQH
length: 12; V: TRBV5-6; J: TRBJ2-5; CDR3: ASSTGQGGETQY
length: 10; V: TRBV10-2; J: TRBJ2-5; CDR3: ASSFIEETQY
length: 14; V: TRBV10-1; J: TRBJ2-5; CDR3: ASSSGRKGHKETQY
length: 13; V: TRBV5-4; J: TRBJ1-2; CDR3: ASSGLFGANYGYT
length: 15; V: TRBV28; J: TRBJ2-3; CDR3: ASSLSGNPPLTDTQY
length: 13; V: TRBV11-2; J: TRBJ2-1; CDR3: ASSLGGLAGGNKF
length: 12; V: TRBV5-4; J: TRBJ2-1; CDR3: ASSPRGPTNEQF
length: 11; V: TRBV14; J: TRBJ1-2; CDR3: ASSLGFRSGYT
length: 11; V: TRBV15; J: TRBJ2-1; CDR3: ATSRDGGSEQF